This passage covers 23 T cell receptor beta chains from one sample sequenced in a study of blood T cell repertoires in COVID-19. Clones were sequenced by immunoSEQ multiplex PCR, and TCRdb holds only the in-frame ones, with some missing. The sample has 35,000 to 50,000 clones; roughly 92% are singletons. Sequenced material: peripheral blood. The source of these receptors is a man in his fifties or sixties with active COVID-19.

The genes are TRBV28 and TRBJ1-2; tentatively, D is TRBD1 (6 bases). Germline lookup yields CDR1 MDHEN and CDR2 SYDVKM. The CDR3 has 17 amino acids. Trimming left V 6 bases short and J 0 bases short, with 20 bases between. The CDR3 nucleotides read TGTGCCAGCAGCCGCAGGGGTCAGAAATCCGCTAACTATGGCTACACCTTC. Translating gives CASSRRGQKSANYGYTF.

Only one count was recorded for this clone. The chain is built from TRBV5-5 and TRBJ1-3; a weak D match, TRBD1 (6 bases). Germline CDR1 is SGHKS and CDR2 is YYEKEE (reference sequence). V was pared by 3 bases and J by 0 bases, with 19 bases between. The CDR3 sequence is 18 residues long. The CDR3 loop is CASSSGGASSRSGNTIYF. The CDR3 coding sequence is TGTGCCAGCAGCTCCGGGGGGGCCTCTTCCCGCTCTGGAAACACCATATATTTT.

The rearrangement uses TRBV4-1 and TRBJ2-1, with D maybe TRBD2 (6 bases). The CDR3 contains 17 residues. From germline, CDR1 is MGHRA and CDR2 YSYEKL. The V and J ends lost 2 bases and 8 bases respectively, with 22 bases between them. CDR3 amino acids: CASSQLPTRPWGDEQFF. The CDR3 DNA sequence: TGCGCCAGCAGCCAACTTCCGACTAGACCGTGGGGGGATGAGCAGTTCTTC.

This sequence joins TRBV29-1 and TRBJ1-1; D not resolved. Trimming removed 2 bases at V and 3 bases at J, with 7 bases between. Looked up from germline, CDR1 is SQVTM and CDR2 is ANQGSEA. This CDR3 region has 12 residues. CDR3 coding DNA: TGCAGCGTTGAACCAGGCTACACTGAAGCTTTCTTT. It encodes CSVEPGYTEAFF. Complete variable domain (other parts from reference TRBV29-1 and TRBJ1-1): SAVISQKPSRDICQRGTSLTIQCQVDSQVTMMFWYRQQPGQSLTLIATANQGSEATYESGFVIDKFPISRPNLTFSTLTVSNMSPEDSSIYLCSVEPGYTEAFFGQGTRLTVV.

The chain has TRBV24-1 and TRBJ2-3; TRBD2 matches 9 bases. Germline V CDR1 and CDR2: KGHDR, SFDVKD. The CDR3 spans 17 residues. V shed 1 base and J 3 bases; nucleotides not matched to a gene: 7. CDR3 in amino acids: CATSDFGSGSATDTQYF. CDR3 nucleotide sequence: TGTGCCACCAGTGATTTCGGTAGCGGGAGTGCAACAGATACGCAGTATTTT.

V is TRBV6-5 and J is TRBJ1-1, with D possibly matching TRBD1 (5 bases). The CDR3 extends over 13 amino acids. Trimming cost V 6 bases and J 4 bases, with 12 bases left between them. CDR1 is MNHEY and CDR2 is SVGAGI in the germline V gene. This chain's CDR3 is CASRDTQFTEAFF. In nucleotides, the CDR3 is TGTGCCAGCAGGGACACGCAGTTCACTGAAGCTTTCTTT.

The chain links TRBV28 to TRBJ2-7, with a weak D call TRBD1 (6 bases). The length of the CDR3 is 14 residues. Looked up from germline, CDR1 is MDHEN and CDR2 is SYDVKM. Deletions cut 2 bases from V and 7 bases from J, with 15 bases between. Here the CDR3 DNA reads TGTGCCAGCAGTTTAATCCAGGGGTCCCCTGAGCAGTACTTC. It yields the protein CASSLIQGSPEQYF.

CDR3 sequence (DNA): TGTGCCTGGACCCTTCCCTTGGGGGCTAGTGGAAACACCATATATTTT. This encodes CAWTLPLGASGNTIYF. The chain joins TRBV30 to TRBJ1-3, with D possibly TRBD1 on 6 matching bases. Germline V CDR1 and CDR2: GTSNPN, SVGIG (reference sequence). The CDR3 runs 16 residues. Trimming pared 4 bases from V and 3 bases from J, leaving 19 bases between.

This chain uses TRBV7-9 with TRBJ2-1, with D perhaps matching TRBD2 (6 bases). V was clipped by 2 bases and J by 6 bases, with 14 bases between them. The CDR3 sequence is 15 residues long. The germline gives CDR1 SEHNR, CDR2 FQNEAQ (reference sequence). CDR3: CASSLSFREANEQFF. The CDR3 DNA reads as TGTGCCAGCAGCTTATCGTTTAGGGAGGCCAATGAGCAGTTCTTC.

The chain links TRBV28 to TRBJ1-1; D possibly corresponds to TRBD1 (5 bases). V was clipped by 3 bases and J by 0 bases, with 14 bases between them. CDR3 size: 16 residues. CDR1 and CDR2 (germline): MDHEN, SYDVKM. Here the CDR3 reads CASSFHQGQMNTEAFF. The DNA for the CDR3 is TGTGCCAGCAGTTTTCACCAGGGTCAGATGAACACTGAAGCTTTCTTT.

The J gene is TRBJ1-2, the V gene TRBV12-3 or TRBV12-4; TRBD1 matches 7 bases. Trimming at V came to 3 bases and at J to 5 bases, leaving 3 bases not matched to a gene. CDR3 length: 13 residues. CDR3: CASSFNRGYGYTF. CDR3 DNA sequence: TGTGCCAGCAGTTTCAACAGGGGTTATGGCTACACCTTC.

The chain carries TRBV7-8 and TRBJ2-1; D is ambiguous. Germline CDR1 is SGHVS and CDR2 is FQNEAQ. V lost 1 base and J lost 5, with 6 bases in between. The CDR3 has 13 amino acids. The CDR3, as DNA: TGTGCCAGCAGCTTAGGGCTGAACAATGAGCAGTTCTTC. Amino acid sequence: CASSLGLNNEQFF.

The rearrangement joins TRBV5-5 to TRBJ1-5; maybe TRBD1 (6 bases). This CDR3 is built from 15 residues. V lost 0 bases, J lost 7 bases, and 14 bases lay in between. Germline values: CDR1 SGHKS, CDR2 YYEKEE (reference sequence). The CDR3 loop is CASSLEGGAWQPQHF. The CDR3 nucleotides are TGTGCCAGCAGCTTGGAGGGGGGGGCCTGGCAGCCCCAGCATTTT.

The CDR3 here is CASSSRDQRGDTQYF. In nucleotides, the CDR3 is TGTGCCAGCAGCTCCCGGGATCAGCGGGGAGATACGCAGTATTTT. V and J are TRBV5-4 and TRBJ2-3; 7 nucleotides match TRBD2. Trimming cost V 3 bases and J 5 bases; bases outside gene matches: 9. CDR1 SGHNT and CDR2 YYREEE come from the germline V gene (reference sequence). This CDR3 has 15 amino acids.

The chain is built from TRBV10-3 and TRBJ1-1; D possibly corresponds to TRBD1 (6 bases). The V end was cut by 10 bases, the J end by 0 bases, with 18 bases between. Germline lookup yields CDR1 ENHRY and CDR2 SYGVKD. The CDR3 totals 15 residues. CDR3 DNA: TGTGCCAGCGGGGGGGCAGGGGCCATGAACACTGAAGCTTTCTTT. Translating gives CASGGAGAMNTEAFF.

The V gene is TRBV6-5, the J gene TRBJ1-1, with 7 positions matching TRBD1. Germline loops: CDR1 MNHEY, CDR2 SVGAGI. The J segment lost 2 bases and the V segment lost 5 bases, leaving 8 bases of the junction unmatched. The CDR3 consists of 15 residues. CDR3 coding DNA: TGTGCCAGCAGTCTTGAGACAGGGACTAACACTGAAGCTTTCTTT. Its translation: CASSLETGTNTEAFF.

For this clone: Additional DNA sequences in this sample encode the identical CDR3. This rearrangement joins TRBV19 to TRBJ2-1, with D perhaps matching TRBD2 (6 bases). The germline V gene encodes CDR1 LNHDA and CDR2 SQIVND (reference sequence). This CDR3 comprises 15 residues. The V gene lost 6 bases and the J gene lost 0 bases, with 12 bases spanning the gap. The CDR3 spells CASRTSGPSYNEQFF. For the CDR3, the DNA is TGTGCCAGTAGAACCAGCGGGCCCTCCTACAATGAGCAGTTCTTC.

The table lists this clone with a count of one. The gene calls are TRBV5-1 and TRBJ1-1; possibly TRBD1 for D (6 bases). V gave up 5 bases and J gave up 2 bases, with 13 bases separating them. Germline values: CDR1 SGHRS, CDR2 YFSETQ. There are 14 residues in the CDR3. The CDR3 is CASRGGVSNTEAFF. CDR3 sequence (DNA): TGCGCCAGCAGAGGGGGGGTGTCAAACACTGAAGCTTTCTTT.

This chain joins TRBV11-2 and TRBJ2-2; D gene unclear. The CDR3 is 16 amino acids. Looked up from germline, CDR1 is SGHAT and CDR2 is FQNNGV. V was trimmed by 5 bases and J by 0 bases, leaving 13 bases between them. The CDR3 is CASSPVLAANTGELFF. For the CDR3, the DNA is TGTGCCAGCAGCCCTGTTCTCGCGGCGAACACCGGGGAGCTGTTTTTT.

The rearrangement links TRBV6-6 to TRBJ2-1; TRBD1 aligns across 7 bases. The CDR3 runs to 15 residues. Germline CDR1 MNHNY, CDR2 SVGAGI (reference sequence). V lost 6 bases to trimming and J lost 1 base; unmatched junction nucleotides: 6. The CDR3 DNA reads as TGTGCCAGCAGCCCAGACAGGGCTTCCTACAATGAGCAGTTCTTC. It codes for CASSPDRASYNEQFF.

This rearrangement joins TRBV6-5 to TRBJ1-2; unclear D gene. CDR1 is MNHEY and CDR2 is SVGAGI in the germline V gene. Trimming left V 2 bases short and J 0 bases short, with 10 bases between. There are 15 residues in the CDR3. In DNA, the CDR3 is TGTGCCAGCAGTTACGCACGGGGTCCTAACTATGGCTACACCTTC. Translation: CASSYARGPNYGYTF.

The rearrangement uses TRBV9 and TRBJ2-1; TRBD1 aligns across 8 bases. V gave up 1 base and J gave up 4 bases; unmatched junction bases: 4. Germline V CDR1 and CDR2: SGDLS, YYNGEE. This CDR3 contains 15 residues. The CDR3 DNA sequence: TGTGCCAGCAGCGTATCCGGACAGGGTTACAATGAGCAGTTCTTC. Encoded protein: CASSVSGQGYNEQFF.

Here the CDR3 reads CASSPVTSGTWAFF. DNA for the CDR3: TGTGCCAGTAGTCCGGTGACTTCGGGAACATGGGCTTTCTTT. The chain joins TRBV19 to TRBJ1-1; D is uncertain. The germline CDR1 and CDR2 sequences are LNHDA and SQIVND (reference sequence). The germline V and J ends were trimmed by 5 bases and 11 bases, with 21 bases remaining between them. This CDR3 has 14 amino acids. Combining the CDR3 with reference TRBV19 and TRBJ1-1 gives the whole variable domain DGGITQSPKYLFRKEGQNVTLSCEQNLNHDAMYWYRQDPGQGLRLIYYSQIVNDFQKGDIAEGYSVSREKKESFPLTVTSAQKNPTAFYLCASSPVTSGTWAFFGQGTRLTVV.